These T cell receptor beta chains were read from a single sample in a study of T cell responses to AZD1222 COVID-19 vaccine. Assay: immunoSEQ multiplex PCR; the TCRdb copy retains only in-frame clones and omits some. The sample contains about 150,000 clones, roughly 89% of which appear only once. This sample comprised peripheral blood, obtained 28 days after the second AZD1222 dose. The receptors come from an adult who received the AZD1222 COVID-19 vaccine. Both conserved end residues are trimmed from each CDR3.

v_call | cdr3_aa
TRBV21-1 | ASTKEKGRGSSYNEQF
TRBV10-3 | AISESIWDRHSSGMIF
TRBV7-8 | ASSLVLHSNQPQH
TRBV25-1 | ASSETPGRGGYT
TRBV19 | ASSISGANTYNEQF
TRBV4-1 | ASSQTGVGKLF
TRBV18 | ASSPPGIGTQYTGELF
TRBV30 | AWSTNVQGEAF
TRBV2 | ASKNDRVQETQY
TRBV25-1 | ASSPTSGGPYSTDTQY
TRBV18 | ASSPFGDRGLNQPQH
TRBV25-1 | ASSEDRGAQSNQPQH
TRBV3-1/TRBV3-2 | ASSPIRTSGNNPDTQY
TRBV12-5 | ARVTYSREANYGYT
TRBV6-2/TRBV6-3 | ASSYGGSRTEAF
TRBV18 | ASSPSTGSNQPQH
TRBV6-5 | ASSYSKGHYEQY
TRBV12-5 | ASGLSPSQY
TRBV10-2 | ASSEGGGPLSPYNEQF
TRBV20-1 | SASLITNYGYT
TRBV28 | ASSVFQETQY
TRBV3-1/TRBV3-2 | ASSQEAAGGFSNQPQH
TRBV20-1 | SASRDGRGTEAF
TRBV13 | ASSLASGAGELF
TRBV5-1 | ASSPSGVAEAF
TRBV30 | ALDGWQGNSPLH
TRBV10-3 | AISGAGLSYEQY
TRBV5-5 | ASSLVGASYEQY
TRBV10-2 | ASSAPGPLLQETQY
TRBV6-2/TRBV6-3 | ASSLGLTSEQF
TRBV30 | AWSKGTGSKTQY
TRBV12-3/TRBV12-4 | ASTLNTEAF
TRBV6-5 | ASSTPGQGTYGYT
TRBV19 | ASSIERNYGYT
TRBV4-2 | ASSDAGTEPEKLF
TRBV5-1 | ASSPGTGGENEQF
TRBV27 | ASFGTQQGWNSPLH
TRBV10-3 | AISESSGGPNTQY
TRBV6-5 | ASSPRAQEQF
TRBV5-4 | ASSSGLAVYEQY
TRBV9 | ASSGPGGELF
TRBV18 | ASSKGTHEQY
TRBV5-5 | ASSLEQTYGYT
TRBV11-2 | ASSLERQGANEQF
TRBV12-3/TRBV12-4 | ASSLNYGYT